In its sample, the clone carrying this TCR beta chain was seen a few times. TCRdb keeps only in-frame clones here, not all; method: immunoSEQ multiplex PCR. This table holds 150,000 to 200,000 clones, roughly nine tenths found once. This sample was taken from a study of blood T cell repertoires in COVID-19. The ends were cut back, 4 bases at V and 5 bases at J, with 17 bases in the middle. Germline V gene sequence: CDR1 GTSNPN, CDR2 SVGIG (reference sequence). This CDR3 comprises 14 residues. Specimen: peripheral blood. The V call is TRBV30, the J call TRBJ1-2, with TRBD1 as a possible D gene (6 bases). The receptor's source is a man aged 40-49 years with acute or convalescent COVID-19. The CDR3 region has the DNA TGTGCCTGGAAAGGCAGGGGATCTTCTTATGGCTACACCTTC. Translated, it gives CAWKGRGSSYGYTF.